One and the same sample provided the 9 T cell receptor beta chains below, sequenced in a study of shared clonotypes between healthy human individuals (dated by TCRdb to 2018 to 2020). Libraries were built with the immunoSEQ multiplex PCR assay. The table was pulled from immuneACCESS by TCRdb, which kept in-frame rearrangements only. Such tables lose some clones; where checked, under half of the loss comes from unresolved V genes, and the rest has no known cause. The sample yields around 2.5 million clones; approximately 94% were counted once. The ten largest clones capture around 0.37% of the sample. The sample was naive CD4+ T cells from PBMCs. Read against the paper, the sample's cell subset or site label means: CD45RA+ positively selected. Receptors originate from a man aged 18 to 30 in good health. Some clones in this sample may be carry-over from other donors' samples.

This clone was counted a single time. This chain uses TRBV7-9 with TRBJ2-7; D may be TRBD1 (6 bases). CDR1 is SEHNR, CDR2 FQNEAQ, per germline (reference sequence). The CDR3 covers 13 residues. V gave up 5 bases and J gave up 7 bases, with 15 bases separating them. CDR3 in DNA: TGTGCCAGCAGCCTGGACAGCGACGGGGAGCAGTACTTC. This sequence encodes CASSLDSDGEQYF.

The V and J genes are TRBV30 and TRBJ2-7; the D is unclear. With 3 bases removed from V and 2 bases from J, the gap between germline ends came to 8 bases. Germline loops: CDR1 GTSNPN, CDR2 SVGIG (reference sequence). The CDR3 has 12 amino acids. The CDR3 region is CAWSYRPYEQYF. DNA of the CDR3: TGTGCCTGGAGCTACCGGCCCTACGAGCAGTACTTC.

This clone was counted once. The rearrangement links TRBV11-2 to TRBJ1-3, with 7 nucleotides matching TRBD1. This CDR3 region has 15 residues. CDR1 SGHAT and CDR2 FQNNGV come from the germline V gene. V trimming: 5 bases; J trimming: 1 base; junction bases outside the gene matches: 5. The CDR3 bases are TGTGCCAGCAGCCCCCAGACAGGGTCTGGAAACACCATATATTTT. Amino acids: CASSPQTGSGNTIYF.

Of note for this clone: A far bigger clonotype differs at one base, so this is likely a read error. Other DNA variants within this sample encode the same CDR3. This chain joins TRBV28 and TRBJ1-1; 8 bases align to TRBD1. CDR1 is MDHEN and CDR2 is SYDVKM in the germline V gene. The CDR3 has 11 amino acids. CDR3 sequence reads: CASSNNRGAFF. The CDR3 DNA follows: TGTGCCAGCAGTAATAACAGGGGGGCTTTCTTC.

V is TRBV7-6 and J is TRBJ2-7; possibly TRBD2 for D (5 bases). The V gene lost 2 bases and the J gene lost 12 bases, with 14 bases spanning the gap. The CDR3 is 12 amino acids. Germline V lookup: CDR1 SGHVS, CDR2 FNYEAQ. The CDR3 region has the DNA TGTGCCAGCAGCTTAACTGGACTCGCTCCGTACTTC. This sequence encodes CASSLTGLAPYF.

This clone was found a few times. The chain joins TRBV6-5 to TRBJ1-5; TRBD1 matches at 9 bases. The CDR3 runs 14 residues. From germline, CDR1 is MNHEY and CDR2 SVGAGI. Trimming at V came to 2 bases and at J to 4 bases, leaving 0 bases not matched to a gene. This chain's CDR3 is CASSYDRGNQPQHF. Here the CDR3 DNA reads TGTGCCAGCAGTTACGACAGGGGGAATCAGCCCCAGCATTTT.

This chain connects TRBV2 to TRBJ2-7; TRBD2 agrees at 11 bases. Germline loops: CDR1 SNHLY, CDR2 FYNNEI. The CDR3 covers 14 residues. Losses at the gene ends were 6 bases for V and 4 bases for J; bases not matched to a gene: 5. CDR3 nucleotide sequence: TGTGCCAGCAGAAGACTAGCGGGGCCTTACGAGCAGTACTTC. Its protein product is CASRRLAGPYEQYF.

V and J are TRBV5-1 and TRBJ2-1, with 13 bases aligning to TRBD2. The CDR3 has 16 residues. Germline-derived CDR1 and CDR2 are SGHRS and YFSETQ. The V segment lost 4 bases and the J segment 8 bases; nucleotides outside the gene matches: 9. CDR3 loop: CASSLGLAGAIDEQFF. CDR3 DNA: TGCGCCAGCAGCCTAGGACTAGCGGGAGCTATCGATGAGCAGTTCTTC.

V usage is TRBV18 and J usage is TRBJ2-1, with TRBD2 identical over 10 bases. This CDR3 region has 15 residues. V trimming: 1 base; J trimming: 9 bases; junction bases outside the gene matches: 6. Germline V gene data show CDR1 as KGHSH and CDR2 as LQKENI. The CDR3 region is CASSPLTLAGTEQFF. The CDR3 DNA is TGTGCCAGCTCACCACTAACACTAGCGGGAACTGAGCAGTTCTTC.